This TCR beta chain was identified during a study of CD8 T cells in ankylosing spondylitis. Study findings and constraints: A subset of motif variants has previously been described in the synovial fluid and blood of reactive arthritis. For ankylosing spondylitis blood, a TCR beta motif of under 10 highly homologous variants appeared characteristic. Matched synovial fluid from ankylosing spondylitis patients was reported to be enriched for disease-linked clones.

As regards this clonotype: Antigen specificity is unknown.

Deletions cut 3 bases from V and 7 bases from J, with 9 bases between. CDR1 and CDR2 (germline): SQVTM, ANQGSEA. The CDR3 contains 11 residues. Making the TCR beta libraries involved quantitative 5'-RACE with molecular barcodes. TCRdb redid the calling of the 5' RACE reads with MiXCR, one entry per CDR3 protein. The sample holds under 950,000 distinct CDR3 sequences; roughly 19% are singletons and the top ten take 19%. The receptor was derived from a male donor with ankylosing spondylitis. The specimen sequenced was blood, either unsorted or a sorted T cell fraction (not recorded which). The chain combines TRBV29-1 with TRBJ1-2; the D gene is possibly TRBD1 (5 bases). Here the CDR3 DNA reads TGCAGCGTTGAGGGGACGGTTGGCTACACCTTC. Protein product: CSVEGTVGYTF.